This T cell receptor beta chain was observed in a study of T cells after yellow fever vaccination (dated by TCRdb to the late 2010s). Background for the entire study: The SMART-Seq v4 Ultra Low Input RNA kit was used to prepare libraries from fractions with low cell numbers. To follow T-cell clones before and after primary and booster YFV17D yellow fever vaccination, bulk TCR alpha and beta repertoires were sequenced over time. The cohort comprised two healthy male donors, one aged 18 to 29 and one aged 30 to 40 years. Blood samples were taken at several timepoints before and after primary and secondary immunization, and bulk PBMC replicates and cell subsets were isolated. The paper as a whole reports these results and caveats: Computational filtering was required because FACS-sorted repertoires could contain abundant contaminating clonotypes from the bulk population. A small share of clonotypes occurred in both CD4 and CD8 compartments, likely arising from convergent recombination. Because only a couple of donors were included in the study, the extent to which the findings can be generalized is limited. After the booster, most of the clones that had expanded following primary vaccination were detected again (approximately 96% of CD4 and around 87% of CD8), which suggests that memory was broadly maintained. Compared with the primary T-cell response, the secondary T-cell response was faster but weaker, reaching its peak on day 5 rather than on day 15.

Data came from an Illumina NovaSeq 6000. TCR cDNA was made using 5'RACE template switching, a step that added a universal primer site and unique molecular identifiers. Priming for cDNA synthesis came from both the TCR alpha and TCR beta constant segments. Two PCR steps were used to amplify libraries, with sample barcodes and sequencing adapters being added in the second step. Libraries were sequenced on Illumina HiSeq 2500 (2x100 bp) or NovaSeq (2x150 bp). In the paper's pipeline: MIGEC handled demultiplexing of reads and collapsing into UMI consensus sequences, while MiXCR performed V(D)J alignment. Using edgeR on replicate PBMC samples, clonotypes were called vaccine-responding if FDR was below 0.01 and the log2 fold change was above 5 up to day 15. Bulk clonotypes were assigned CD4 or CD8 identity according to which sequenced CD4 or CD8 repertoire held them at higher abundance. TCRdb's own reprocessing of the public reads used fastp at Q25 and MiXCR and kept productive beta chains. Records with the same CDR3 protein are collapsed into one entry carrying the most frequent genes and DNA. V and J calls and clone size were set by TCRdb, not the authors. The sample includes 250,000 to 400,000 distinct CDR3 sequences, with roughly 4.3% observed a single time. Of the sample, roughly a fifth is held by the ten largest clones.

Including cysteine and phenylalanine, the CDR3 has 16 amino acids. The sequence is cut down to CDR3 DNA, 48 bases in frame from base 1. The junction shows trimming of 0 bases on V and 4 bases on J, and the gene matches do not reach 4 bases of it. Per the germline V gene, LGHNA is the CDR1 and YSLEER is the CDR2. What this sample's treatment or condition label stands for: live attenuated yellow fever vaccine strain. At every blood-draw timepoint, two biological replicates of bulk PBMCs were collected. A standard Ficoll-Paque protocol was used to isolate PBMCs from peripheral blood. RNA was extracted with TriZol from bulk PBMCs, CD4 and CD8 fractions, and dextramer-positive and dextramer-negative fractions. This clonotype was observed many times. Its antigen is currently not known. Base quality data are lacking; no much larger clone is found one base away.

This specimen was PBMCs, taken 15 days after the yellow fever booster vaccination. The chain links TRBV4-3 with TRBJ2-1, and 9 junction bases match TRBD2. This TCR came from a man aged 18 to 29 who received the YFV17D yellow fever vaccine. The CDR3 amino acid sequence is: CASSQEDSGGYNEQFF. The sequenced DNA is TGCGCCAGCAGCCAAGAAGATAGCGGGGGTTACAATGAGCAGTTCTTC.